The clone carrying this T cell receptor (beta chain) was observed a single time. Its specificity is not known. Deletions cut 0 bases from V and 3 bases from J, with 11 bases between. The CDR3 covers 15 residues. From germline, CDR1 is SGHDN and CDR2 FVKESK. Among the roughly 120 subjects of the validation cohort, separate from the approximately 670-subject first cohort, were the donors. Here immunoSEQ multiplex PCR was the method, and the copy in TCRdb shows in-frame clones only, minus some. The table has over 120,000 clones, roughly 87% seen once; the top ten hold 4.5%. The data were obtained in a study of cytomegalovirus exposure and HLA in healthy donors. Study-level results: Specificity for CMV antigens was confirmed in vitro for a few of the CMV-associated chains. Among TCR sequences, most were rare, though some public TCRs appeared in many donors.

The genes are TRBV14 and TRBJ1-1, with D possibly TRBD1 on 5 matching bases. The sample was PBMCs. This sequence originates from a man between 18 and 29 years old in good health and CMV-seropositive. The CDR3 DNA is TGTGCCAGCAGCCAAGACCAGGGTATGTACACTGAAGCTTTCTTT. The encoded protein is CASSQDQGMYTEAFF.